The 13 T cell receptor beta chains presented below share a single source sample, sequenced in a study of control samples from healthy donors and cancer patients. Measured with immunoSEQ multiplex PCR; TCRdb has only the in-frame clones, and not every one. The sample carries about 92,000 clones, roughly four fifths recorded once. Source material: blood. These receptors were collected from a woman aged 55-69 years in good health.

This CDR3 is CASSSMGGGYEQYF. The CDR3 bases are TGTGCCAGCAGCTCAATGGGGGGTGGTTACGAGCAGTACTTC. The V and J genes are TRBV7-9 and TRBJ2-7, with D perhaps matching TRBD2 (6 bases). The length of the CDR3 is 14 residues. Trimming left V 4 bases short and J 4 bases short, with 14 bases between. CDR1 and CDR2 (germline): SEHNR, FQNEAQ (reference sequence).

The chain joins TRBV7-9 to TRBJ1-2; D remains unclear. This CDR3 contains 15 residues. CDR1 and CDR2 (germline): SEHNR, FQNEAQ (reference sequence). The germline V and J ends were trimmed by 4 bases and 5 bases, with 17 bases remaining between them. The CDR3: CASSSTDLDLYGYTF. The CDR3, as DNA: TGTGCCAGCAGCTCGACGGATCTTGACCTATATGGCTACACCTTC.

The chain carries TRBV18 and TRBJ1-5; 7 bases match TRBD1. Germline V gene sequence: CDR1 KGHSH, CDR2 LQKENI. CDR3 length: 15 residues. Trimming at V came to 2 bases and at J to 3 bases, leaving 4 bases not matched to a gene. The CDR3 sequence: CASSPTGTDNQPQHF. The CDR3 DNA is TGTGCCAGCTCACCAACTGGGACAGACAATCAGCCCCAGCATTTT.

The chain combines TRBV18 with TRBJ2-5; 7 bases match TRBD2. V lost 2 bases, J lost 5 bases, and 5 bases stayed unmatched. The CDR3 loop spans 14 amino acids. Germline assignment: CDR1 KGHSH and CDR2 LQKENI. In DNA form, the CDR3 reads TGTGCCAGCTCACCATTGGGACTAACGGAGACCCAGTACTTC. Residues: CASSPLGLTETQYF.

CDR3 protein: CASSLSPGQGTNTGELFF. As DNA, the CDR3 is TGTGCCAGCTCACTATCCCCGGGACAGGGAACGAACACCGGGGAGCTGTTTTTT. V gene TRBV18 combines with J gene TRBJ2-2; 9 nucleotides line up with TRBD1. Germline V gives CDR1 KGHSH, CDR2 LQKENI. V gave up 4 bases and J gave up 0 bases; unmatched junction bases: 9. This CDR3 is built from 18 residues. Full variable domain (remainder filled in from reference TRBV18 and TRBJ2-2): NAGVMQNPRHLVRRRGQEARLRCSPMKGHSHVYWYRQLPEEGLKFMVYLQKENIIDESGMPKERFSAEFPKEGPSILRIQQVVRGDSAAYFCASSLSPGQGTNTGELFFGEGSRLTVL.

The CDR3, as DNA: TGTGCCAGCAGTTTCTCCAGGACGGCCAGGGCCTACGAGCAGTACTTC. Translating gives CASSFSRTARAYEQYF. This sequence joins TRBV27 and TRBJ2-7; weak D call: TRBD1 (5 bases). The length of the CDR3 is 16 residues. With 3 bases removed from V and 2 bases from J, the gap between germline ends came to 17 bases. The germline V gene has CDR1 MNHEY and CDR2 SMNVEV (reference sequence).

The chain couples TRBV12-5 to TRBJ2-7, with D perhaps matching TRBD2 (6 bases). Germline values: CDR1 LGHNT, CDR2 FRNRAP. V lost 4 bases and J lost 5, with 15 bases in between. The CDR3 is 14 amino acids. CDR3 sequence: CASGSGESPHEQYF. CDR3 nucleotide sequence: TGTGCTAGTGGTTCGGGAGAGAGTCCGCACGAGCAGTACTTC.

V gene TRBV27 combines with J gene TRBJ2-3, with D tentatively TRBD1 (5 bases). Germline V CDR1 and CDR2: MNHEY, SMNVEV (reference sequence). V was clipped by 8 bases and J by 6 bases, with 18 bases between them. The CDR3 extends over 14 amino acids. The CDR3 DNA follows: TGTGCCAGCCGATTGTCCAGGGTTAGGGATACGCAGTATTTT. Encoded protein: CASRLSRVRDTQYF.

The chain employs TRBV21-1 and TRBJ2-6. TRBV21-1 is tagged as a pseudogene. The CDR3 has 18 amino acids. The CDR3 loop is CASSPAAGEDSGANVLTF. CDR3 DNA sequence: TGTGCCAGCAGCCCTGCTGCTGGGGAAGACTCTGGGGCCAACGTCCTGACTTTC.

V and J are TRBV5-1 and TRBJ1-2; 7 positions match TRBD1. CDR1 and CDR2 (germline): SGHRS, YFSETQ. The CDR3 loop spans 16 amino acids. With V trimmed by 4 bases and J by 8 bases, 17 bases remained unmatched. CDR3 region: CASSTEGTVLTRGYTF. The CDR3 DNA sequence: TGCGCCAGCAGCACCGAGGGGACAGTCTTAACCCGAGGCTACACCTTC. The whole variable domain, filled in from reference TRBV5-1 and TRBJ1-2, reads KAGVTQTPRYLIKTRGQQVTLSCSPISGHRSVSWYQQTPGQGLQFLFEYFSETQRNKGNFPGRFSGRQFSNSRSEMNVSTLELGDSALYLCASSTEGTVLTRGYTFGSGTRLTVV.

The chain couples TRBV9 to TRBJ2-2; D is unclear. V shed 1 base and J shed 8 bases, with 15 bases lying between them. Germline CDR1 and CDR2: SGDLS and YYNGEE. The CDR3 runs 15 residues. The CDR3: CASSVWPEGSGELFF. CDR3 nucleotides: TGTGCCAGCAGCGTATGGCCGGAAGGGTCTGGGGAGCTGTTTTTT. The full variable domain, rest sourced from reference TRBV9 and TRBJ2-2, is DSGVTQTPKHLITATGQRVTLRCSPRSGDLSVYWYQQSLDQGLQFLIQYYNGEERAKGNILERFSAQQFPDLHSELNLSSLELGDSALYFCASSVWPEGSGELFFGEGSRLTVL.

This chain connects TRBV6-5 to TRBJ1-1, with 7 bases lining up with TRBD1. The CDR3 is made up of 13 amino acids. Germline V gene data show CDR1 as MNHEY and CDR2 as SVGAGI. The V and J ends lost 8 bases and 6 bases, in that order; junction bases with no gene match: 9. The CDR3 DNA reads as TGTGCCAGCGGGACAGTCCTAGGCGCTGAAGCTTTCTTT. Protein product: CASGTVLGAEAFF.

This rearrangement joins TRBV7-8 to TRBJ1-1, with 9 bases aligning to TRBD1. The junction had 8 bases not matched to a gene; V was cut back by 5 bases and J by 4 bases. This CDR3 has 15 residues. From germline, CDR1 is SGHVS and CDR2 FQNEAQ. CDR3 DNA sequence: TGTGCCAGCAGCGGTACAGGGGGCTTGGCCACTGAAGCTTTCTTT. Amino acids: CASSGTGGLATEAFF.